These 7 T cell receptor beta chains were sequenced from one sample in a study of beta chain features in type 1 diabetes. The isolated RNA, all of it, was reverse transcribed, so expressed TCRB transcripts were what got sequenced. This table comes from immunoSEQ multiplex PCR, and its TCRdb copy is limited to in-frame clones, with some not included. The sample records 200,000 to 300,000 clones, 11% being singletons. No cognate antigen is known for these TCRs. General study findings and limits: TCRB CDR3 length was moderately but significantly reduced in all four CD4+ subsets of Type 1 diabetes patients.

Sample: naive CD4+ T cells from blood. Receptors originate from a man in his thirties or forties with type 1 diabetes.

The chain has TRBV12-5 and TRBJ2-3, with D possibly matching TRBD1 (6 bases). The CDR3 loop spans 17 amino acids. Germline assignment: CDR1 LGHNT and CDR2 FRNRAP. The germline V and J ends were trimmed by 3 bases and 1 base, with 17 bases remaining between them. The CDR3 loop reads CASGFGDTRKGTDTQYF. The CDR3 nucleotides read TGTGCTAGTGGTTTTGGGGACACTCGTAAGGGCACAGATACGCAGTATTTT.

The chain links TRBV5-6 to TRBJ1-2; weak D call: TRBD1 (5 bases). With 1 base removed from V and 4 bases from J, the gap between germline ends came to 14 bases. The length of the CDR3 is 15 residues. CDR1 is SGHDT, CDR2 YYEEEE, per germline. The DNA for the CDR3 is TGTGCCAGCAGCTTGCTGAAGGGGTTTGGCTATGGCTACACCTTC. Protein sequence: CASSLLKGFGYGYTF.

This clone was picked up a small number of times. V and J are TRBV5-1 and TRBJ2-2; TRBD1 matches at 7 bases. Germline V gene lookup returns CDR1 SGHRS and CDR2 YFSETQ. Trimming at V came to 5 bases and at J to 7 bases, leaving 5 bases not matched to a gene. This CDR3 spans 13 amino acids. CDR3 sequence: CASRYRGDGELFF. The CDR3 region has the DNA TGCGCCAGCAGATACAGGGGCGACGGGGAGCTGTTTTTT.

V is TRBV4-3 and J is TRBJ2-5; 8 bases agree with TRBD1. Germline CDR1 and CDR2: LGHNA and YSLEER. The junction had 6 bases not matched to a gene; V was cut back by 0 bases and J by 6 bases. CDR3 size: 15 residues. The CDR3 is CASSQDRTGLKTQYF. In DNA form, the CDR3 reads TGCGCCAGCAGCCAAGATCGGACAGGGTTAAAGACCCAGTACTTC.

The chain couples TRBV7-9 to TRBJ2-2, with 8 positions matching TRBD1. The CDR3 spans 15 residues. Germline V gives CDR1 SEHNR, CDR2 FQNEAQ (reference sequence). V shed 5 bases and J 4 bases; nucleotides not matched to a gene: 6. CDR3 loop: CASSPPDRGTGELFF. As DNA, the CDR3 is TGTGCCAGCAGCCCACCCGACAGGGGCACCGGGGAGCTGTTTTTT. The full variable domain, in which reference TRBV7-9 and TRBJ2-2 provide the parts outside the CDR3, is DTGVSQNPRHKITKRGQNVTFRCDPISEHNRLYWYRQTLGQGPEFLTYFQNEAQLEKSRLLSDRFSAERPKGSFSTLEIQRTEQGDSAMYLCASSPPDRGTGELFFGEGSRLTVL.

V gene TRBV6-5 combines with J gene TRBJ1-1; no definite D call. Trimming removed 5 bases from V and 7 bases from J, with 8 bases in between. This CDR3 spans 11 amino acids. Germline CDR1 MNHEY, CDR2 SVGAGI. The CDR3 is CASSARGEAFF. The CDR3 DNA is TGTGCCAGCAGTGCTCGGGGTGAAGCTTTCTTT.

There are a few counts of this clone. The chain links TRBV7-3 to TRBJ2-5; TRBD2 matches at 12 bases. V shed 2 bases and J 1 base; nucleotides not matched to a gene: 2. Germline V gene lookup returns CDR1 SGHTA and CDR2 FQGTGA. This CDR3 has 16 amino acids. Written as DNA, the CDR3 is TGTGCCAGCAGCTTAGGACTAGCGGGGCTCCAAGAGACCCAGTACTTC. This encodes CASSLGLAGLQETQYF. Filled out from reference TRBV7-3 and TRBJ2-5, the complete variable domain reads GAGVSQTPSNKVTEKGKYVELRCDPISGHTALYWYRQSLGQGPEFLIYFQGTGAADDSGLPNDRFFAVRPEGSVSTLKIQRTERGDSAVYLCASSLGLAGLQETQYFGPGTRLLVL.